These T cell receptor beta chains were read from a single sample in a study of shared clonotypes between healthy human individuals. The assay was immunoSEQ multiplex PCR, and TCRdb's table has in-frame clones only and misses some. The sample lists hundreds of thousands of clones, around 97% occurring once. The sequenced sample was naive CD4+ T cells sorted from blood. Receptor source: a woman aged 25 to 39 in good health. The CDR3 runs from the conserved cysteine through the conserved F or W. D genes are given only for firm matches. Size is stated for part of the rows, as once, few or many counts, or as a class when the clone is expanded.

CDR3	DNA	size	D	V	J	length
CASSHLDRGRGQPQHF	TGCGCCAGCAGCCATCTTGACAGGGGAAGGGGTCAGCCCCAGCATTTT	-	TRBD1	TRBV4-1	TRBJ1-5	16
CASSSGTDYYGYTF	TGTGCCAGCAGTTCCGGGACAGACTACTATGGCTACACCTTC	-	TRBD1	TRBV6-1	TRBJ1-2	14
CASSVSGTLSNEQFF	TGTGCCAGCAGCGTAAGCGGGACTCTGAGTAATGAGCAGTTCTTC	once	TRBD2	TRBV9	TRBJ2-1	15
CASSFRLAGPETQYF	TGTGCCAGTAGTTTCCGACTAGCGGGGCCGGAGACCCAGTACTTC	-	TRBD2	TRBV19	TRBJ2-5	15
CASSTRRQGAHRGNQPQHF	TGTGCCAGCAGTACACGAAGACAGGGAGCCCATAGGGGCAATCAGCCCCAGCATTTT	-	TRBD1	TRBV28	TRBJ1-5	19
CASLHREREKLFF	TGTGCCAGCCTCCACAGGGAACGTGAAAAACTGTTTTTT	-	-	TRBV2	TRBJ1-4	13
CASSHQPGKGMGTGRQPQHF	TGTGCCAGCAGCCACCAGCCGGGAAAAGGCATGGGAACGGGCCGTCAGCCCCAGCATTTT	-	-	TRBV28	TRBJ1-5	20
CASSPTGPSTYEQYF	TGTGCCAGCAGTCCGACAGGGCCTTCGACCTACGAGCAGTACTTC	-	TRBD1	TRBV6-6	TRBJ2-7	15
CASRTSGMNTGELFF	TGCGCCAGCAGGACTAGCGGGATGAACACCGGGGAGCTGTTTTTT	-	TRBD2	TRBV5-1	TRBJ2-2	15
CASSLIDGYTYEQYF	TGTGCCAGCAGCTTAATTGATGGGTATACCTACGAGCAGTACTTC	-	-	TRBV11-2	TRBJ2-7	15